The 14 T cell receptor beta chains presented below share a single source sample, sequenced in a study of T cell responses to AZD1222 COVID-19 vaccine. The data were produced by immunoSEQ multiplex PCR, yet TCRdb's version contains in-frame clones alone and is incomplete. This table holds roughly 140,000 clones, 94% found once. The sample here was peripheral blood, taken on day 0 of AZD1222 vaccination. The receptors shown here come from an adult in good health.

The CDR3 sequence: CASSVSRVENSPLHF. The DNA for the CDR3 is TGTGCCAGCAGCGTCAGTAGGGTAGAAAATTCACCCCTCCACTTT. The chain is built from TRBV9 and TRBJ1-6; D remains ambiguous. CDR1 is SGDLS, CDR2 YYNGEE, per germline. V lost 2 bases, J lost 7 bases, and 13 bases lay in between. The CDR3 runs to 15 residues.

V usage is TRBV28 and J usage is TRBJ1-2; a weak D match, TRBD1 (5 bases). The CDR3 is made up of 16 amino acids. Trimming removed 8 bases at V and 4 bases at J, with 23 bases between. The V gene's germline CDR1 is MDHEN and CDR2 SYDVKM. The CDR3 sequence is CASGVPAGGDLYGYTF. CDR3 coding DNA: TGTGCCAGCGGGGTTCCGGCCGGGGGAGACCTCTATGGCTACACCTTC.

This chain uses TRBV7-6 with TRBJ1-1, with TRBD1 identical over 9 bases. The V and J ends lost 5 bases and 4 bases, in that order; junction bases with no gene match: 11. The CDR3 runs to 16 residues. Germline-derived CDR1 and CDR2 are SGHVS and FNYEAQ. The CDR3 bases are TGTGCCAGCAGCCGGTACATTACAGGGGGCGGCACTGAAGCTTTCTTT. Translating it yields CASSRYITGGGTEAFF.

This chain links TRBV6-5 with TRBJ1-3; the D is unclear. This CDR3 spans 15 amino acids. V lost 0 bases and J 5 bases, leaving 11 bases between the germline ends. Germline V gene sequence: CDR1 MNHEY, CDR2 SVGAGI. The chain's CDR3 is CASSYSSTYRNTIYF. The CDR3 region has the DNA TGTGCCAGCAGTTACTCGTCCACTTACCGAAACACCATATATTTT.

The V gene is TRBV5-1, the J gene TRBJ2-3, with 7 bases fitting TRBD1. V lost 1 base and J lost 1; bases outside the gene matches: 15. The CDR3 contains 19 residues. Germline V lookup: CDR1 SGHRS, CDR2 YFSETQ. The CDR3, as DNA: TGCGCCAGCAGCTTGTCCCGCGGAACAATAGGACAGGGCACAGATACGCAGTATTTT. It yields the protein CASSLSRGTIGQGTDTQYF.

The CDR3 DNA reads TGTGCCAGCAGTGAATTCGGTAATAGCGAGCAGTACGTC. It yields the protein CASSEFGNSEQYV. This chain joins TRBV6-1 and TRBJ2-7; D uncertain. V shed 2 bases and J shed 6 bases, with 11 bases lying between them. Germline V CDR1 and CDR2: MNHNS, SASEGT. The CDR3 loop spans 13 amino acids.

This clone came up a few times. The chain joins TRBV5-1 to TRBJ2-3, with 8 bases that match TRBD2. V was pared by 1 base and J by 6 bases, with 4 bases of the junction left unmatched. This CDR3 has 14 residues. Germline values: CDR1 SGHRS, CDR2 YFSETQ. CDR3 in DNA: TGCGCCAGCAGCTTGTACGGGGGGGCGGATACGCAGTATTTT. Protein sequence: CASSLYGGADTQYF.

This sequence joins TRBV15 and TRBJ1-4, with 10 bases matching TRBD1. The CDR3 spans 16 residues. Trimming removed 2 bases from V and 7 bases from J; junction bases left unmatched: 7. Germline lookup yields CDR1 LNHNV and CDR2 YYDKDF (reference sequence). The CDR3 loop reads CATSRLEGQGREKLFF. In nucleotides, the CDR3 is TGTGCCACCAGCAGATTAGAGGGACAGGGGCGTGAAAAACTGTTTTTT.

The V gene is TRBV29-1, the J gene TRBJ1-2; 9 bases line up with TRBD1. In germline, CDR1 is SQVTM, CDR2 ANQGSEA. The CDR3 spans 15 residues. Trimming took 3 bases from V and 5 from J; bases not matched to a gene: 10. The DNA for the CDR3 is TGCAGCGTTGAGGGTGGGAACAGGGGGCAGTATGGCTACACCTTC. Encoded protein: CSVEGGNRGQYGYTF.

The chain combines TRBV7-8 with TRBJ2-1, with 7 bases fitting TRBD2. From germline, CDR1 is SGHVS and CDR2 FQNEAQ. The CDR3 length is 16 residues. The J segment lost 9 bases and the V segment lost 4 bases, leaving 15 bases of the junction unmatched. CDR3 loop: CASSSSRLAGTSEQFF. CDR3 nucleotides: TGTGCCAGCAGCTCGTCTCGACTAGCTGGTACCAGTGAGCAGTTCTTC.

The chain carries TRBV9 and TRBJ2-2; D not certain. Per the germline V gene, CDR1 is SGDLS and CDR2 is YYNGEE. The V and J ends lost 0 bases and 0 bases respectively, with 12 bases between them. This CDR3 is built from 17 residues. CDR3 sequence reads: CASSVERSPTNTGELFF. The DNA for the CDR3 is TGTGCCAGCAGCGTAGAAAGGTCACCTACGAACACCGGGGAGCTGTTTTTT.

The chain recombines TRBV6-5 with TRBJ1-1; no clear D gene. Germline lookup yields CDR1 MNHEY and CDR2 SVGAGI. Between the trimmed V and J ends, which lost 3 bases and 0 bases, there was a span of 11 bases. CDR3 size: 15 residues. CDR3 amino acids: CASSYTRTMNTEAFF. The CDR3 region has the DNA TGTGCCAGCAGTTATACGAGAACCATGAACACTGAAGCTTTCTTT.

V is TRBV2 and J is TRBJ2-2, with 10 bases that match TRBD2. Germline V gene data show CDR1 as SNHLY and CDR2 as FYNNEI. Losses at the gene ends were 3 bases for V and 1 base for J; bases not matched to a gene: 8. The CDR3 is 18 amino acids. CDR3 region: CASSDLAGETLNTGELFF. The CDR3 bases are TGTGCCAGCAGTGATCTAGCGGGGGAGACTCTGAACACCGGGGAGCTGTTTTTT.

The J gene is TRBJ1-2, the V gene TRBV2, with 8 bases lining up with TRBD1. J gave up 2 bases and V 6 bases, and 8 bases lay outside the gene matches. The CDR3 sequence is 15 residues long. Germline-derived CDR1 and CDR2 are SNHLY and FYNNEI. The CDR3 loop reads CASRDPGQANYGYTF. The CDR3 DNA follows: TGTGCCAGCAGAGACCCGGGACAGGCGAACTATGGCTACACCTTC.